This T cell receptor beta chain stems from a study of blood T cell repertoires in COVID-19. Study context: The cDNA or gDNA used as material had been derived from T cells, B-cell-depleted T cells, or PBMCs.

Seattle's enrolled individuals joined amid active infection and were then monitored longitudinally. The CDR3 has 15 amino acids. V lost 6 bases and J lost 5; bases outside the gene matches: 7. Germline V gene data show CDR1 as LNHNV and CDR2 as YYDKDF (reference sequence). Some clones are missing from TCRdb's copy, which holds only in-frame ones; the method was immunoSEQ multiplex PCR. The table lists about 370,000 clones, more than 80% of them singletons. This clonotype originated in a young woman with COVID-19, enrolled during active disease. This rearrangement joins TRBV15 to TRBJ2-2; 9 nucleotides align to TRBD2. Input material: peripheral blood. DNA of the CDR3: TGTGCCACCAGTCCCAGCGGGGGGTTTACCGGGGAGCTGTTTTTT. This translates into CATSPSGGFTGELFF. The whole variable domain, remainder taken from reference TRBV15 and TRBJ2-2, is DAMVIQNPRYQVTQFGKPVTLSCSQTLNHNVMYWYQQKSSQAPKLLFHYYDKDFNNEADTPDNFQSRRPNTSFCFLDIRSPGLGDTAMYLCATSPSGGFTGELFFGEGSRLTVL.